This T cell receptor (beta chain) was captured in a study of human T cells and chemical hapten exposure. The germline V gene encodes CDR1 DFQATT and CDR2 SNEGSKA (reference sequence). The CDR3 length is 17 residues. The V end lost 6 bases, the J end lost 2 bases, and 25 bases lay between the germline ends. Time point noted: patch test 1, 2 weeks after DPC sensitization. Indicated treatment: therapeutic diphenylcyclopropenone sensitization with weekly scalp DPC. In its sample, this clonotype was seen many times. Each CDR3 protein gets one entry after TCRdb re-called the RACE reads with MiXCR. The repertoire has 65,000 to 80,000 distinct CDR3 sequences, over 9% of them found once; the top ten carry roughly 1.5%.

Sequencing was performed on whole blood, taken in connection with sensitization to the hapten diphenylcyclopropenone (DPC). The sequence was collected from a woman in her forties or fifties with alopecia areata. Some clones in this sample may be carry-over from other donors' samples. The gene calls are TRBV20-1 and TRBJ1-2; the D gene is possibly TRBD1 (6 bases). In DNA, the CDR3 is TGCAGTGCCTCCCTTGTCCTAAAACAGGGTTCAAACTATGGCTACACCTTC. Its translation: CSASLVLKQGSNYGYTF.